The text below deals with one T cell receptor (beta chain). This clonotype was seen a handful of times. Its recognized antigen is unknown. Base qualities are not provided; no much larger clone lies one nucleotide away. This sample was taken from a study of early T cells in non-severe SARS-CoV-2 infection (TCRdb year 2021). Describing the broader study: Because TCR sequencing relied on bulk RNA taken from unsorted whole blood, pairing of alpha and beta chains was not possible. Overall study results and their limits: Matching against VDJdb was skewed toward anti-spike CD8 responses, likely underestimated virus-specific expansions, and missed private and CD4 specificities.

Looking up the germline V gene yields CDR1 SGHDN and CDR2 FVKESK. Trimming takes 4 bases from V and 5 bases from J, and the germline ends sit 15 bases apart. The CDR3 sequence holds 15 residues, the cysteine and phenylalanine included. Only the CDR3 region is kept as DNA, spanning 45 bases read in frame from base 1. The method behind the library was 5' RACE. The instrument was a NextSeq 500. In the TCR library protocol, unique molecular identifiers were attached to individual cDNA molecules to correct for PCR bias and sequencing error. TCR alpha and beta chains were both sequenced, and the abundances of alpha and beta sequences in each sample were closely correlated with each other. The authors processed their data as follows. V gene, J gene and CDR3 annotation of TCR sequences was performed with Decombinator V4. TCRs were defined as expanded if a significant change between any two time points was detected under a Poisson model with p below 0.0001. TCR abundances were normalised to the total number of TCRs sequenced per sample and expressed as counts per million. TRAV1-2 paired with TRAJ12, TRAJ20 or TRAJ33 defined MAIT TCRs, while TRAV10 paired with TRAJ18 defined iNKT TCRs. VDJdb, accessed 1 November 2021, was searched for CMV, EBV and SARS-CoV-2 annotated TCRs, with TCRs annotated for multiple antigens excluded. In-frame beta chains were kept once TCRdb had trimmed the public reads at Q25 with fastp and called clones with MiXCR. Merged by CDR3 protein, the rows form single entries marked with the most common genes and DNA. The V and J calls and clone size come from TCRdb's table, not from the authors' own analysis. This sample comprises 46,000 or so distinct CDR3 sequences, roughly 4% of them detected only once. Roughly 3% of the sample is held by the ten biggest clonotypes.

This was a case-control study nested in a cohort of healthcare workers in London, UK, who had nasopharyngeal swab PCR tests and blood samples taken every week. Between 23 and 31 March 2020, the week of the UK lockdown, healthcare workers were enrolled and then followed up weekly for as long as 16 weeks. The rearrangement joined TRBV14 to TRBJ2-4; tentative D gene TRBD2, with 6 bases matching. What was sequenced was whole blood. The TCR was taken from an adult who was a healthcare worker with PCR-confirmed SARS-CoV-2 infection or an uninfected control (not recorded which). At the DNA level, the sequence is TGTGCCAGCAGCCCCGGCGGGACGAGGCAAAACATTCAGTACTTC. Translation gives CASSPGGTRQNIQYF.